This TCR beta chain emerged from a study of blood T cell repertoires in COVID-19. Study-level information: T cells, B-cell-depleted T cells, or PBMCs supplied cDNA or gDNA.

This clone was observed a single time. Study processing details: The authors estimated nucleated cell counts from reference gene primer amplification. Profiled with immunoSEQ multiplex PCR; TCRdb holds only in-frame clones, not every one. V, J and clone size reflect that table, while D and trimming were determined from the DNA. The table records roughly 100,000 clones, approximately 85% of them present only once. The sequenced sample consisted of peripheral blood. The TCR sequence derives from a man in his fifties with acute or convalescent COVID-19.

As DNA, the CDR3 is TGTGCCAGCAGTTTAGTCGCGGGGAGGGGTCAGCCCCAGCATTTT. It is translated as CASSLVAGRGQPQHF. The chain uses TRBV27 and TRBJ1-5; possible D gene TRBD1, 5 bases. Germline V gene data show CDR1 as MNHEY and CDR2 as SMNVEV (reference sequence). The CDR3 totals 15 residues. The V end was cut by 2 bases, the J end by 6 bases, with 14 bases between.